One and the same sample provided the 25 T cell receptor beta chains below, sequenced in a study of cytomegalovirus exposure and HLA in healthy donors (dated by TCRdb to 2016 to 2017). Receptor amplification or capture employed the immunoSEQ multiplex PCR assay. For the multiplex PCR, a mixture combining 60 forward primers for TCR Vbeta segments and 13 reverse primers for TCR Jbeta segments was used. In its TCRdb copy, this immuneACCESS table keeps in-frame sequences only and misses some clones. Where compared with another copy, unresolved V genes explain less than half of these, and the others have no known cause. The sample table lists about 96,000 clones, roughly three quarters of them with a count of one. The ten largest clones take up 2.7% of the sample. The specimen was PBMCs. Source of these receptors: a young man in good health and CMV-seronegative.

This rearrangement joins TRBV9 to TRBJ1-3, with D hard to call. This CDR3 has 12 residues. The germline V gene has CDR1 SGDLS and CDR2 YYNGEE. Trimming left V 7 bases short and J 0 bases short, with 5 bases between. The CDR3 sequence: CASAGSGNTIYF. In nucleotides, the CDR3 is TGTGCCAGCGCAGGCTCTGGAAACACCATATATTTT.

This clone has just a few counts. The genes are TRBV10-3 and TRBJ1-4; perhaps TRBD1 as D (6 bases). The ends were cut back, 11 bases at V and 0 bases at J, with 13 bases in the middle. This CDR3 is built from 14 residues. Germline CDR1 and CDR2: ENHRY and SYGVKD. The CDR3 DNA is TGTGCCGTCCGAGGGGGGGCAACTAATGAAAAACTGTTTTTT. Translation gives CAVRGGATNEKLFF.

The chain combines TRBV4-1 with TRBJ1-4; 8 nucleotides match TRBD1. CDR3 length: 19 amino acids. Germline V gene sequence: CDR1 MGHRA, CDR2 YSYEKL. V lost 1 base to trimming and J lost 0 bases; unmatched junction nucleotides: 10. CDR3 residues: CASSQAPTGAATTNEKLFF. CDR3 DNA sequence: TGCGCCAGCAGCCAAGCCCCGACAGGGGCGGCGACAACTAATGAAAAACTGTTTTTT.

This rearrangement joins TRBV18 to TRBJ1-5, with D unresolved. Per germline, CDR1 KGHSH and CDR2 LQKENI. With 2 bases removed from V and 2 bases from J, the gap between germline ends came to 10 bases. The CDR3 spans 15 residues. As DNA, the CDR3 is TGTGCCAGCTCACCATTGGCAGGTCGCAATCAGCCCCAGCATTTT. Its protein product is CASSPLAGRNQPQHF.

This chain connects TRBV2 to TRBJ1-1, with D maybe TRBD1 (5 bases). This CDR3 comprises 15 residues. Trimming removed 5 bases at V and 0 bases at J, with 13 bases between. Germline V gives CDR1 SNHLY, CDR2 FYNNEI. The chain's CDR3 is CASSKGGALNTEAFF. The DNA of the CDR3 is TGTGCCAGCAGTAAAGGCGGGGCGCTGAACACTGAAGCTTTCTTT. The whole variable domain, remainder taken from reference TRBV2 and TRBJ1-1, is EPEVTQTPSHQVTQMGQEVILRCVPISNHLYFYWYRQILGQKVEFLVSFYNNEISEKSEIFDDQFSVERPDGSNFTLKIRSTKLEDSAMYFCASSKGGALNTEAFFGQGTRLTVV.

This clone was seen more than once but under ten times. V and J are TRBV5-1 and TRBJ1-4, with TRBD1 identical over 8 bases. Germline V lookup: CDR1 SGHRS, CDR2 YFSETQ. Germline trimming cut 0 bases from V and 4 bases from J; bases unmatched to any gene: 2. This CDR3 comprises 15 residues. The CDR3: CASSLGGQGNEKLFF. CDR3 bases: TGCGCCAGCAGCTTGGGAGGACAGGGTAATGAAAAACTGTTTTTT.

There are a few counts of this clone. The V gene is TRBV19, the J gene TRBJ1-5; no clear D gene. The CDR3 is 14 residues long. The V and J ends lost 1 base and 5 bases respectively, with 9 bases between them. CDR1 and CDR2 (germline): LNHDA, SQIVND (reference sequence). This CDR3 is CASSIGVLDQPQHF. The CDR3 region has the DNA TGTGCCAGTAGTATAGGTGTTCTTGATCAGCCCCAGCATTTT.

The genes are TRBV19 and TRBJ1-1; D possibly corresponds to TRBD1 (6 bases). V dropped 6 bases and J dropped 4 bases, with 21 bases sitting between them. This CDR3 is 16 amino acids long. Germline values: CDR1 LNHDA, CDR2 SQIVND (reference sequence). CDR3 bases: TGTGCCAGTAGAGCGAAGGGGCGGGGGGCAGCCACTGAAGCTTTCTTT. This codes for CASRAKGRGAATEAFF.

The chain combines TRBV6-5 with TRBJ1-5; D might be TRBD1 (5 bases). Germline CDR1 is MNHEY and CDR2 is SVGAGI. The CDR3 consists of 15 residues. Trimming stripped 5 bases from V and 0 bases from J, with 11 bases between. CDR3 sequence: CASSPQVYSNQPQHF. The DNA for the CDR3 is TGTGCCAGCAGTCCACAGGTCTATAGCAATCAGCCCCAGCATTTT.

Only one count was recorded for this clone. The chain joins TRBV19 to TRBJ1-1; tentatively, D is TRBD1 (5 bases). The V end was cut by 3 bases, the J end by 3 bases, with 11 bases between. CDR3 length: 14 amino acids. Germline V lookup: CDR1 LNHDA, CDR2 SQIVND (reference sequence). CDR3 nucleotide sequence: TGTGCCAGTAGTATTGGGGCAGGCGACACTGAAGCTTTCTTT. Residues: CASSIGAGDTEAFF.

The CDR3 sequence: CASRWTSGGYEQFF. In nucleotides, the CDR3 is TGTGCCAGCCGATGGACTAGCGGGGGCTATGAGCAGTTCTTC. The chain uses TRBV6-5 and TRBJ2-1, with 13 bases lining up with TRBD2. The CDR3 runs 14 residues. Germline CDR1 reads MNHEY; CDR2 reads SVGAGI. The V and J ends lost 8 bases and 8 bases, in that order; junction bases with no gene match: 6.

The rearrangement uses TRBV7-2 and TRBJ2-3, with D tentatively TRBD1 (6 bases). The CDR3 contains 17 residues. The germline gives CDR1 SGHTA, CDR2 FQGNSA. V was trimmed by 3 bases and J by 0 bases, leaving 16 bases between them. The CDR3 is CASSFSSTGLSTDTQYF. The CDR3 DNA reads TGTGCCAGCAGCTTTTCCTCGACAGGATTGAGCACAGATACGCAGTATTTT.

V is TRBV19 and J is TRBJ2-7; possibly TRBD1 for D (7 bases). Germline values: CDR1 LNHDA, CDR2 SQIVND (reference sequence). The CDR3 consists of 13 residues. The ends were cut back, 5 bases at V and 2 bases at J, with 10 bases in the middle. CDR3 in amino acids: CASSAGQTYEQYF. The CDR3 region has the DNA TGTGCCAGTAGTGCGGGACAGACCTACGAGCAGTACTTC.

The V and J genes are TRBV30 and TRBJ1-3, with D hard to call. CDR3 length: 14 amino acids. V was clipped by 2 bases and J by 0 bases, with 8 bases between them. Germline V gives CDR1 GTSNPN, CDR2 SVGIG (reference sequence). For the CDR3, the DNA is TGTGCCTGGAGTCCAGATGGCTCTGGAAACACCATATATTTT. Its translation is CAWSPDGSGNTIYF.

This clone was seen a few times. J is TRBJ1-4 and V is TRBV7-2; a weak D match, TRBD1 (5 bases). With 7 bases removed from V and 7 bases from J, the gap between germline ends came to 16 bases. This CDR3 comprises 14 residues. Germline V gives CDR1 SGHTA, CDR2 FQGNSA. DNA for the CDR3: TGTGCCAGCACCTCTGGGGGGGTTGGTGAAAAACTGTTTTTT. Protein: CASTSGGVGEKLFF.

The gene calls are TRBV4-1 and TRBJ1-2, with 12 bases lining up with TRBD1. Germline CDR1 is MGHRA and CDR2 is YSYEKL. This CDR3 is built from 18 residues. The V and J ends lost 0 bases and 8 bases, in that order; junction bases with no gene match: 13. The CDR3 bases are TGCGCCAGCAGCCAAGACCCGGGACAGGGGGCGCGTCAAAGGGGCTACACCTTC. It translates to CASSQDPGQGARQRGYTF.

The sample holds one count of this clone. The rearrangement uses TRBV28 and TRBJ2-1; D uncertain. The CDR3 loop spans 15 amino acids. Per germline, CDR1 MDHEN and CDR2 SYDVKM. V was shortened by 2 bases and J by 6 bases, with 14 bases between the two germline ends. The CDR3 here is CASSLPSNSRNEQFF. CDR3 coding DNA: TGTGCCAGCAGTTTACCTTCGAACAGCCGCAATGAGCAGTTCTTC.

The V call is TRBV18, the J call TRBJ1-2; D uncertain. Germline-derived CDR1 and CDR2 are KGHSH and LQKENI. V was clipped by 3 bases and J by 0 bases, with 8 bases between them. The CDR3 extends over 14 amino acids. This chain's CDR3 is CASSPGETNYGYTF. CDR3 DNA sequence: TGTGCCAGCTCACCGGGCGAGACTAACTATGGCTACACCTTC. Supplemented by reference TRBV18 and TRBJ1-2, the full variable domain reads NAGVMQNPRHLVRRRGQEARLRCSPMKGHSHVYWYRQLPEEGLKFMVYLQKENIIDESGMPKERFSAEFPKEGPSILRIQQVVRGDSAAYFCASSPGETNYGYTFGSGTRLTVV.

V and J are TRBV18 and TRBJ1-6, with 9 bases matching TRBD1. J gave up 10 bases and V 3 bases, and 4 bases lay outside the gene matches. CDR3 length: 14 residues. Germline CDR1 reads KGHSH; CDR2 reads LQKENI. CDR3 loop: CASSPITGGSPLHF. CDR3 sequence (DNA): TGTGCCAGCTCACCTATTACAGGGGGCTCACCCCTCCACTTT.

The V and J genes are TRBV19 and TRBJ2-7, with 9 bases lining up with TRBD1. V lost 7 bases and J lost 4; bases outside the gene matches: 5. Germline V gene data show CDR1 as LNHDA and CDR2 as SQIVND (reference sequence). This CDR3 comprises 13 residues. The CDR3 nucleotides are TGTGCCAGTACCGGGACAGGGCTGTACGAGCAGTACTTC. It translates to CASTGTGLYEQYF.

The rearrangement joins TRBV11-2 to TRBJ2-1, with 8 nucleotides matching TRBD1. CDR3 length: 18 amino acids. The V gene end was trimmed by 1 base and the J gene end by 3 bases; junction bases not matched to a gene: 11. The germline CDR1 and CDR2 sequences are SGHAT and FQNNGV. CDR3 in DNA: TGTGCCAGCAGCTTAGGCCGGAGGGCCGGGACAGGCTACAATGAGCAGTTCTTC. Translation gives CASSLGRRAGTGYNEQFF.

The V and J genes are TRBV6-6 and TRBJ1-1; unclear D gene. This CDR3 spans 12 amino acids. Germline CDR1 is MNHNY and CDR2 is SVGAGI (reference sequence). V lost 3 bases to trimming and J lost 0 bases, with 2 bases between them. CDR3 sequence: CASSYMNTEAFF. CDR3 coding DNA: TGTGCCAGCAGTTATATGAACACTGAAGCTTTCTTT.

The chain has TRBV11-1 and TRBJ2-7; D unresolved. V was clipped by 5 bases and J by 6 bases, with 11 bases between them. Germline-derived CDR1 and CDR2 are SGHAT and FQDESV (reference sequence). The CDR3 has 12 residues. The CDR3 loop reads CASSPWSSEQYF. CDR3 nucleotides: TGTGCCAGCAGCCCCTGGAGCAGCGAGCAGTACTTC.

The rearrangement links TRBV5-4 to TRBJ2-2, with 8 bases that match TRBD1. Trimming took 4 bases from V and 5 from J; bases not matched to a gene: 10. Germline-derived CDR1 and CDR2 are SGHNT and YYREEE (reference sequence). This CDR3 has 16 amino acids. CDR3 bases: TGTGCCAGCAGCGCCCCGGGGACAGGTCCAACCGGGGAGCTGTTTTTT. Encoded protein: CASSAPGTGPTGELFF.

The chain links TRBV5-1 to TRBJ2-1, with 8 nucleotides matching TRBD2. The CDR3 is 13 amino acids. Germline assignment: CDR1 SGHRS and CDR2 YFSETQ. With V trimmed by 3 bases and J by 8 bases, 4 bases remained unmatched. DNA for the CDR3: TGCGCCAGCAGCTCCAGGACTAGCTATGAGCAGTTCTTC. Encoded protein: CASSSRTSYEQFF.